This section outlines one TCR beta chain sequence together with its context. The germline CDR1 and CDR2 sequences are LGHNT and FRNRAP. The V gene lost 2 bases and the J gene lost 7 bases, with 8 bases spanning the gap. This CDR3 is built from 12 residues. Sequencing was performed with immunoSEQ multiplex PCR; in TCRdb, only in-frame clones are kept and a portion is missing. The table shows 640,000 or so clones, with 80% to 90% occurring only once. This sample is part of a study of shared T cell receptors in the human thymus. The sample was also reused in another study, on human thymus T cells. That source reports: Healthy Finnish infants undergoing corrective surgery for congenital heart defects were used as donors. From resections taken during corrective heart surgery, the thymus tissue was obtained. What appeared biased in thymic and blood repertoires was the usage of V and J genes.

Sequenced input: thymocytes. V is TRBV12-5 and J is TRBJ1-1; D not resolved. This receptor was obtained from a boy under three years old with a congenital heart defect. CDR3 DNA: TGTGCTAGTGGTTTGACGGCGGGTGAAGCTTTCTTT. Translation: CASGLTAGEAFF.